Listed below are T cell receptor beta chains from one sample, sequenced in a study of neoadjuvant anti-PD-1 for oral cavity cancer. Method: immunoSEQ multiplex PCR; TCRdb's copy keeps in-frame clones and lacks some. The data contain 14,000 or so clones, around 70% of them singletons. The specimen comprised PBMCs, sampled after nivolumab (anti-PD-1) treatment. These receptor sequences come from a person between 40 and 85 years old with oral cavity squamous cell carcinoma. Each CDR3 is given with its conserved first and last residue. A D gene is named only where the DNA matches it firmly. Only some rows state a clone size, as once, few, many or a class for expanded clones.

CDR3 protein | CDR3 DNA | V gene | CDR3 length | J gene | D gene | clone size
CAISEMGSFNEQFF | TGTGCCATCAGTGAGATGGGTAGCTTTAATGAGCAGTTCTTC | TRBV10-3 | 14 | TRBJ2-1 | - | -
CASSPLDSSGNTIYF | TGTGCCAGCAGCCCGCTGGACAGCTCTGGAAACACCATATATTTT | TRBV11-2 | 15 | TRBJ1-3 | - | -
CASSLSGSYNEQFF | TGTGCCAGCAGCTTAAGCGGGAGCTACAATGAGCAGTTCTTC | TRBV7-9 | 14 | TRBJ2-1 | TRBD2 | -
CASSLDLLNEQFF | TGTGCCAGCAGCTTAGATCTTCTTAATGAGCAGTTCTTC | TRBV7-8 | 13 | TRBJ2-1 | - | -
CASSSPIAQNEQFF | TGTGCCAGCAGTTCCCCTATTGCGCAAAATGAGCAGTTCTTC | TRBV27 | 14 | TRBJ2-1 | - | -
CASSYPASGKNIQYF | TGTGCCAGTAGCTATCCCGCTAGCGGCAAAAACATTCAGTACTTC | TRBV19 | 15 | TRBJ2-4 | TRBD2 | -
CASSLNRDTQYF | TGTGCCAGCAGCCTGAACAGAGATACGCAGTATTTT | TRBV6-1 | 12 | TRBJ2-3 | - | -
CASSLDSGNTEAFF | TGCGCCAGCAGCTTGGATTCAGGGAACACTGAAGCTTTCTTT | TRBV5-1 | 14 | TRBJ1-1 | - | -
CASSLEGEQFF | TGTGCCAGCAGCTTAGAGGGTGAGCAGTTCTTC | TRBV11-1 | 11 | TRBJ2-1 | - | -
CAISEVRRTLDNEQFF | TGTGCCATCAGTGAAGTACGGAGGACACTCGACAATGAGCAGTTCTTC | TRBV10-3 | 16 | TRBJ2-1 | - | -
CASVKTGGKEQYF | TGTGCCAGCGTCAAGACAGGGGGGAAAGAGCAGTACTTC | TRBV11-2 | 13 | TRBJ2-7 | TRBD1 | -
CASSMIQQPQHF | TGTGCCAGTAGTATGATTCAGCAGCCCCAGCATTTT | TRBV19 | 12 | TRBJ1-5 | - | -
CASSEGYSNQPQHF | TGCGCCAGCAGTGAGGGTTACAGCAATCAGCCCCAGCATTTT | TRBV10-2 | 14 | TRBJ1-5 | - | -
CAISVSPGQGAYEQYF | TGTGCCATCAGTGTATCACCGGGACAGGGGGCCTACGAGCAGTACTTC | TRBV10-3 | 16 | TRBJ2-7 | TRBD1 | once
CASSPHPTPLAVDEQFF | TGTGCCAGCAGTCCTCACCCCACACCCCTAGCAGTGGATGAGCAGTTCTTC | TRBV28 | 17 | TRBJ2-1 | - | few
CASSGSRDRGQGYTF | TGTGCCAGCAGCGGGAGCCGGGACAGGGGGCAAGGCTACACCTTC | TRBV2 | 15 | TRBJ1-2 | TRBD1 | -
CAWRPLNEQFF | TGTGCCTGGAGGCCCCTAAATGAGCAGTTCTTC | TRBV30 | 11 | TRBJ2-1 | - | -
CSARDSHEQYF | TGCAGTGCCCGGGACAGTCACGAGCAGTACTTC | TRBV20-1 | 11 | TRBJ2-7 | TRBD1 | -
CASRDNQETQYF | TGTGCCAGCAGGGACAACCAAGAGACCCAGTACTTC | TRBV2 | 12 | TRBJ2-5 | - | -
CASSPSRGTNEKLFF | TGCGCCAGCAGCCCCAGCCGTGGAACTAATGAAAAACTGTTTTTT | TRBV5-1 | 15 | TRBJ1-4 | - | -
CAISEGDPYEQYF | TGTGCCATCAGTGAAGGAGATCCCTACGAGCAGTACTTC | TRBV10-3 | 13 | TRBJ2-7 | - | few
CASSSRDRDEQFF | TGTGCCAGCAGCTCACGGGACAGGGATGAGCAGTTCTTC | TRBV5-4 | 13 | TRBJ2-1 | TRBD1 | -
CASSLAGTGGTVHTQYF | TGCGCCAGCAGCTTGGCCGGGACGGGTGGGACAGTACATACGCAGTATTTT | TRBV5-1 | 17 | TRBJ2-3 | TRBD1 | -
CASSVWGGKNIQYF | TGTGCCAGCTCGGTGTGGGGGGGGAAAAACATTCAGTACTTC | TRBV27 | 14 | TRBJ2-4 | TRBD2 | few
CATTAGYDTIYF | TGTGCCACGACGGCAGGCTATGACACCATATATTTT | TRBV11-2 | 12 | TRBJ1-3 | - | -
CASSLWAGGRDTQYF | TGTGCCAGCTCCCTTTGGGCGGGAGGACGTGATACGCAGTATTTT | TRBV6-1 | 15 | TRBJ2-3 | TRBD2 | -
CASSPDRGHTEAFF | TGTGCCAGCAGCCCGGACAGGGGGCATACTGAAGCTTTCTTT | TRBV11-2 | 14 | TRBJ1-1 | TRBD1 | -
CASSRNTGELFF | TGTGCCAGCAGCAGAAACACCGGGGAGCTGTTTTTT | TRBV11-1 | 12 | TRBJ2-2 | - | -
CASSSITVAGGRTGELFF | TGTGCCAGCAGCTCAATCACGGTGGCAGGGGGCCGCACCGGGGAGCTGTTTTTT | TRBV11-2 | 18 | TRBJ2-2 | TRBD1 | -
CASSDRSHFPANYGYTF | TGTGCCAGCAGTGACCGGAGTCATTTTCCAGCTAACTATGGCTACACCTTC | TRBV2 | 17 | TRBJ1-2 | - | -
CASSHRGEQYF | TGTGCCAGCAGTCACCGTGGGGAGCAGTACTTC | TRBV6-5 | 11 | TRBJ2-7 | - | -
CASRALNTGELFF | TGTGCCAGCAGGGCCTTGAACACCGGGGAGCTGTTTTTT | TRBV4-2 | 13 | TRBJ2-2 | - | -
CASSQEFLDTQYF | TGTGCCAGCAGCCAAGAGTTTTTGGATACGCAGTATTTT | TRBV4-2 | 13 | TRBJ2-3 | - | -
CASSLDPQGGLNTGELFF | TGTGCCAGCAGCCTCGATCCCCAGGGGGGCTTGAACACCGGGGAGCTGTTTTTT | TRBV9 | 18 | TRBJ2-2 | - | -
CASSFGQGSWPQHF | TGTGCCAGCAGCTTCGGACAGGGGAGCTGGCCCCAGCATTTT | TRBV27 | 14 | TRBJ1-5 | TRBD1 | -
CASSSTALGRGMNTEAFF | TGTGCCAGCAGCTCAACAGCCCTGGGCAGGGGGATGAACACTGAAGCTTTCTTT | TRBV7-9 | 18 | TRBJ1-1 | TRBD1 | -
CASSFGQGGYEQYF | TGCGCCAGCAGCTTCGGGCAGGGCGGCTACGAGCAGTACTTC | TRBV5-1 | 14 | TRBJ2-7 | - | -